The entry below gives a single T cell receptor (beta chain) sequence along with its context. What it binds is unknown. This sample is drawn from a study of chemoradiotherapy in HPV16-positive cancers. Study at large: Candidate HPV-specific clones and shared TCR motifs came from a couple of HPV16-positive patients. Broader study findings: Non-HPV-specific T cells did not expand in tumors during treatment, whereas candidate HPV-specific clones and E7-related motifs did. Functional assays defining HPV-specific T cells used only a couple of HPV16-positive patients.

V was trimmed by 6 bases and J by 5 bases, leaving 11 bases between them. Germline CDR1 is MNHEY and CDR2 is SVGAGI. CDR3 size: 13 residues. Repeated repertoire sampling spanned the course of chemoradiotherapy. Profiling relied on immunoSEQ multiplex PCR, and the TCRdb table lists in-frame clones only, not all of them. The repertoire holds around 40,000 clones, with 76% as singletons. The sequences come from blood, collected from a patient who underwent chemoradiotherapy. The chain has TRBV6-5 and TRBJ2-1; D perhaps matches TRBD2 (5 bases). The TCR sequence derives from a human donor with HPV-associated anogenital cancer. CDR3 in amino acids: CASSAGNNNEQFF. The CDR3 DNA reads TGTGCCAGCAGCGCCGGGAATAACAATGAGCAGTTCTTC.